This paragraph reports one T cell receptor (beta chain). Its antigen is not identified. Distinct nucleotide sequences in the sample also encode this CDR3. These data are taken from a study of T cell responses to AZD1222 COVID-19 vaccine. Whole-study context: Pooling was applied to second doses at about 4 or about 12 weeks.

General study points: Nearly half of spike-specific TCRs reportedly target unmutated variant regions. Repertoire sampling happened only post peak T cell response. Increased Spike-specific TCR breadth and depth were observed after two AZD1222 doses.

Trimming took 7 bases from V and 2 from J, leaving 14 bases between them. The CDR3 extends over 14 amino acids. Germline V CDR1 and CDR2: MDHEN, SYDVKM. Profiled with immunoSEQ multiplex PCR; TCRdb holds only in-frame clones, not every one. The repertoire holds about 180,000 clones, with about 86% as singletons. Here the sequenced sample was peripheral blood, taken on day 0 of AZD1222 vaccination. This receptor was obtained from an adult in good health. This chain links TRBV28 with TRBJ1-1, with TRBD1 as a possible D gene (5 bases). The CDR3 reads CASIRTGGNTEAFF. CDR3 bases: TGTGCCAGCATCCGTACAGGCGGTAACACTGAAGCTTTCTTT.